Each of the 27 T cell receptor beta chains below was sequenced from the same sample in a study of blood T cell repertoires in COVID-19. Profiled with immunoSEQ multiplex PCR; TCRdb holds only in-frame clones, not every one. The sample shows 90,000 or so clones, around nine tenths of them seen only once. Material: peripheral blood. The receptors shown here come from a man between 60 and 70 years old with COVID-19, enrolled during active disease.

This chain joins TRBV11-3 and TRBJ2-7; 9 bases are shared with TRBD2. The germline V gene encodes CDR1 SGHNT and CDR2 YENEEA. The CDR3 loop spans 15 amino acids. The ends lost 1 base at V and 3 bases at J; junction bases unmatched: 4. CDR3 nucleotides: TGTGCCAGCAGCTTAGTTGGGACTAGCCTCTACGAGCAGTACTTC. Encoded protein: CASSLVGTSLYEQYF. The variable domain in full, completed from reference TRBV11-3 and TRBJ2-7, reads EAGVVQSPRYKIIEKKQPVAFWCNPISGHNTLYWYLQNLGQGPELLIRYENEEAVDDSQLPKDRFSAERLKGVDSTLKIQPAELGDSAVYLCASSLVGTSLYEQYFGPGTRLTVT.

This rearrangement joins TRBV30 to TRBJ1-5; D is undetermined. V was clipped by 1 base and J by 0 bases, with 7 bases between them. Germline V gives CDR1 GTSNPN, CDR2 SVGIG (reference sequence). CDR3 length equals 14 residues. CDR3 sequence reads: CAWSGRDSNQPQHF. CDR3 in DNA: TGTGCCTGGAGTGGGCGGGATAGCAATCAGCCCCAGCATTTT. Full variable domain (missing parts from reference TRBV30 and TRBJ1-5): SQTIHQWPATLVQPVGSPLSLECTVEGTSNPNLYWYRQAAGRGLQLLFYSVGIGQISSEVPQNLSASRPQDRQFILSSKKLLLSDSGFYLCAWSGRDSNQPQHFGDGTRLSIL.

A single count supports this clone. The chain joins TRBV19 to TRBJ2-5, with TRBD1 matching over 8 bases. Germline CDR1 LNHDA, CDR2 SQIVND (reference sequence). The CDR3 contains 16 residues. The ends lost 1 base at V and 3 bases at J; junction bases unmatched: 7. The CDR3 region has the DNA TGTGCCAGTAGTATAGTCCGGCAGGGGGCTGAAGAGACCCAGTACTTC. Its translation: CASSIVRQGAEETQYF.

The chain uses TRBV6-1 and TRBJ1-1; D uncertain. From germline, CDR1 is MNHNS and CDR2 SASEGT. V lost 2 bases and J 5 bases, leaving 18 bases between the germline ends. The CDR3 extends over 16 amino acids. CDR3 coding DNA: TGTGCCAGCAGTGAATGGGGAGTCAGTTCACCTACTGAAGCTTTCTTT. Translating gives CASSEWGVSSPTEAFF.

This chain uses TRBV9 with TRBJ1-1, with D hard to call. CDR1 and CDR2 (germline): SGDLS, YYNGEE. The CDR3 covers 14 residues. Trimming left V 3 bases short and J 0 bases short, with 9 bases between. The CDR3 DNA reads TGTGCCAGCAGCGCTGAGACTGTGAACACTGAAGCTTTCTTT. Amino acids: CASSAETVNTEAFF. Looking up the rest from reference TRBV9 and TRBJ1-1 gives the full variable domain: DSGVTQTPKHLITATGQRVTLRCSPRSGDLSVYWYQQSLDQGLQFLIQYYNGEERAKGNILERFSAQQFPDLHSELNLSSLELGDSALYFCASSAETVNTEAFFGQGTRLTVV.

This chain connects TRBV19 to TRBJ1-2; 7 bases match TRBD1. The J segment lost 5 bases and the V segment lost 0 bases, leaving 15 bases of the junction unmatched. The CDR3 covers 18 residues. The V gene's germline CDR1 is LNHDA and CDR2 SQIVND (reference sequence). This CDR3 reads CASSIDLFGTVGPYGYTF. The CDR3 DNA sequence: TGTGCCAGTAGTATAGATCTCTTCGGGACAGTAGGGCCTTATGGCTACACCTTC.

The gene calls are TRBV7-9 and TRBJ2-7; D is uncertain. V lost 10 bases, J lost 7 bases, and 20 bases lay in between. The CDR3 runs 13 residues. Germline V gene sequence: CDR1 SEHNR, CDR2 FQNEAQ (reference sequence). The DNA for the CDR3 is TGTGCCACCCAAGGAGTGGGTGTCGAAGAGCAGTACTTC. It translates to CATQGVGVEEQYF. The full variable domain, in which reference TRBV7-9 and TRBJ2-7 provide the parts outside the CDR3, is DTGVSQNPRHKITKRGQNVTFRCDPISEHNRLYWYRQTLGQGPEFLTYFQNEAQLEKSRLLSDRFSAERPKGSFSTLEIQRTEQGDSAMYLCATQGVGVEEQYFGPGTRLTVT.

The V call is TRBV18, the J call TRBJ1-3; no clear D. The V end lost 0 bases, the J end lost 5 bases, and 5 bases lay between the germline ends. The CDR3 loop spans 13 amino acids. Germline CDR1 and CDR2: KGHSH and LQKENI. CDR3 region: CASSPPGRNTIYF. CDR3 sequence (DNA): TGTGCCAGCTCACCACCGGGCCGAAACACCATATATTTT.

The rearrangement joins TRBV5-1 to TRBJ2-1; the D is unclear. The V end lost 4 bases, the J end lost 0 bases, and 17 bases lay between the germline ends. The CDR3 covers 17 residues. CDR1 and CDR2 from the germline V gene are SGHRS and YFSETQ. The CDR3 bases are TGCGCCAGCAGCCCACCCCCTTCGGTCCTCTCCTACAATGAGCAGTTCTTC. Amino acids: CASSPPPSVLSYNEQFF. Together with reference TRBV5-1 and TRBJ2-1, the CDR3 gives the full variable domain: KAGVTQTPRYLIKTRGQQVTLSCSPISGHRSVSWYQQTPGQGLQFLFEYFSETQRNKGNFPGRFSGRQFSNSRSEMNVSTLELGDSALYLCASSPPPSVLSYNEQFFGPGTRLTVL.

The gene calls are TRBV25-1 and TRBJ2-7, with no clear D. V was clipped by 2 bases and J by 3 bases, with 5 bases between them. Germline values: CDR1 MGHDK, CDR2 SYGVNS. The CDR3 sequence is 12 residues long. DNA of the CDR3: TGTGCCAGCAGTGAAACCGGCTACGAGCAGTACTTC. Its translation: CASSETGYEQYF.

V is TRBV5-1 and J is TRBJ2-7; TRBD2 matches 11 bases. CDR3 size: 15 residues. J lost 3 bases, V lost 0 bases, and 2 bases had no gene match. Looked up from germline, CDR1 is SGHRS and CDR2 is YFSETQ. CDR3 protein: CASSLEGLAVYEQYF. In nucleotides, the CDR3 is TGCGCCAGCAGCTTGGAGGGACTAGCGGTCTACGAGCAGTACTTC.

CDR3 sequence: CASRLWGENIQYF. The DNA of the CDR3 is TGTGCCAGCCGCCTGTGGGGGGAGAACATTCAGTACTTC. The chain is built from TRBV27 and TRBJ2-4, with a possible D match to TRBD2 (6 bases). CDR1 and CDR2 (germline): MNHEY, SMNVEV (reference sequence). Trimming removed 8 bases at V and 7 bases at J, with 15 bases between. CDR3 size: 13 residues.

The J gene is TRBJ1-3, the V gene TRBV15; unclear D gene. V lost 0 bases, J lost 4 bases, and 7 bases lay in between. CDR1 LNHNV and CDR2 YYDKDF come from the germline V gene (reference sequence). The CDR3 consists of 14 residues. This CDR3 reads CATSRDRSGNTIYF. The DNA of the CDR3 is TGTGCCACCAGCAGAGATCGTTCCGGAAACACCATATATTTT.

This clone was counted once. This sequence joins TRBV28 and TRBJ2-1; TRBD2 aligns across 12 bases. Per the germline V gene, CDR1 is MDHEN and CDR2 is SYDVKM. The CDR3 spans 15 residues. V shed 4 bases, J shed 7 bases, and the junction held 5 bases outside the gene matches. CDR3 protein: CASSSSGRAVNEQFF. DNA for the CDR3: TGTGCCAGCAGTTCTAGCGGGAGGGCTGTAAATGAGCAGTTCTTC. Based on the CDR3 plus reference TRBV28 and TRBJ2-1, the full variable domain is DVKVTQSSRYLVKRTGEKVFLECVQDMDHENMFWYRQDPGLGLRLIYFSYDVKMKEKGDIPEGYSVSREKKERFSLILESASTNQTSMYLCASSSSGRAVNEQFFGPGTRLTVL.

The gene calls are TRBV18 and TRBJ1-5; no clear D. The CDR3 is 15 residues long. Germline lookup yields CDR1 KGHSH and CDR2 LQKENI. Trimming removed 1 base at V and 2 bases at J, with 9 bases between. CDR3 residues: CASSPRGDGNQPQHF. Written as DNA, the CDR3 is TGTGCCAGCTCACCACGCGGAGATGGCAATCAGCCCCAGCATTTT.

This rearrangement joins TRBV28 to TRBJ1-3, with 8 positions matching TRBD1. CDR3 size: 16 residues. From germline, CDR1 is MDHEN and CDR2 SYDVKM. V lost 6 bases to trimming and J lost 0 bases; unmatched junction nucleotides: 7. The CDR3 nucleotides read TGTGCCAGCAGGCAAGGGGACAGGCACTCTGGAAACACCATATATTTT. It codes for CASRQGDRHSGNTIYF.

This clone was seen once. This rearrangement joins TRBV10-2 to TRBJ1-1, with D hard to call. This CDR3 spans 11 amino acids. Germline assignment: CDR1 WSHSY and CDR2 SAAADI. Trimming stripped 7 bases from V and 2 bases from J, with 5 bases between. DNA for the CDR3: TGCGCCAGCAACTCTAACACTGAAGCTTTCTTT. Its translation is CASNSNTEAFF.

The J gene is TRBJ2-3, the V gene TRBV19; 11 bases are shared with TRBD2. The V segment lost 3 bases and the J segment 6 bases; nucleotides outside the gene matches: 8. Germline CDR1 LNHDA, CDR2 SQIVND (reference sequence). CDR3 size: 16 residues. CDR3 sequence: CASSMRASGRLDTQYF. CDR3 sequence (DNA): TGTGCCAGTAGTATGCGGGCTAGCGGGAGGCTTGATACGCAGTATTTT.

The rearrangement joins TRBV4-3 to TRBJ2-1; TRBD2 matches 16 bases. CDR3 length: 17 residues. Germline V gives CDR1 LGHNA, CDR2 YSLEER. The J segment lost 7 bases and the V segment lost 4 bases, leaving 7 bases of the junction unmatched. CDR3 sequence (DNA): TGCGCCAGCAGCCGGGCCACGGGACTAGCGGGAGGGAATGAGCAGTTCTTC. Residues: CASSRATGLAGGNEQFF.

This chain connects TRBV7-9 to TRBJ2-1, with 11 bases identical to TRBD2. V lost 4 bases, J lost 0 bases, and 5 bases stayed unmatched. The CDR3 extends over 17 amino acids. Germline CDR1 is SEHNR and CDR2 is FQNEAQ (reference sequence). CDR3 protein: CASSWGLAENSYNEQFF. Here the CDR3 DNA reads TGTGCCAGCAGCTGGGGACTAGCGGAAAACTCCTACAATGAGCAGTTCTTC.

The rearrangement uses TRBV30 and TRBJ1-5, with 7 bases matching TRBD1. CDR3 length: 15 amino acids. J was trimmed by 2 bases and V by 0 bases; bases with no gene match: 4. CDR1 is GTSNPN and CDR2 is SVGIG in the germline V gene (reference sequence). CDR3 residues: CAWSVLGQGNQPQHF. Written as DNA, the CDR3 is TGTGCCTGGAGTGTACTCGGACAGGGCAATCAGCCCCAGCATTTT.

This clone has only one observation. V usage is TRBV6-5 and J usage is TRBJ2-1; TRBD2 is a possible D gene (6 bases). CDR3 size: 10 residues. V lost 5 bases and J 16 bases, leaving 12 bases between the germline ends. Per germline, CDR1 MNHEY and CDR2 SVGAGI. CDR3 in amino acids: CASSPGLSFF. The CDR3 DNA reads TGTGCCAGCAGTCCGGGACTTTCCTTCTTC.

This chain connects TRBV28 to TRBJ1-1; D perhaps matches TRBD1 (5 bases). Germline CDR1 MDHEN, CDR2 SYDVKM. The CDR3 length is 15 residues. Trimming shortened V by 2 bases and J by 6 bases, and 16 bases separated the two germline ends. CDR3 in amino acids: CASSLLGGGGAEAFF. As DNA, the CDR3 is TGTGCCAGCAGTTTACTCGGGGGGGGAGGCGCTGAAGCTTTCTTT.

The chain links TRBV5-1 to TRBJ1-3; 7 positions agree with TRBD1. This CDR3 has 15 residues. The V gene's germline CDR1 is SGHRS and CDR2 YFSETQ. Germline trimming cut 8 bases from V and 1 base from J; bases unmatched to any gene: 9. The CDR3 here is CASKQGSGSGNTIYF. In DNA, the CDR3 is TGCGCCAGTAAACAGGGGTCGGGTTCTGGAAACACCATATATTTT.

V gene TRBV6-5 combines with J gene TRBJ2-3; a weak D match, TRBD1 (5 bases). Trimming shortened V by 6 bases and J by 6 bases, and 13 bases separated the two germline ends. Germline V CDR1 and CDR2: MNHEY, SVGAGI. The CDR3 sequence is 13 residues long. Here the CDR3 reads CASRDSHRDTQYF. For the CDR3, the DNA is TGTGCCAGCAGGGATTCCCACAGGGATACGCAGTATTTT.

The chain has TRBV10-3 and TRBJ1-1; 8 bases agree with TRBD1. Per germline, CDR1 ENHRY and CDR2 SYGVKD. This CDR3 spans 15 amino acids. Trimming cost V 3 bases and J 2 bases; bases outside gene matches: 5. In DNA form, the CDR3 reads TGTGCCATCAGTGATGCCAGGGGGCGAAACACTGAAGCTTTCTTT. It is translated as CAISDARGRNTEAFF.

The chain recombines TRBV21-1 with TRBJ2-2; the D segment call TRBD2 is taken from the table without a DNA check. TRBV21-1 is a known pseudogene. The CDR3 extends over 16 amino acids. The CDR3 spells CASSKAGDENTGELFF. CDR3 coding DNA: TGTGCCAGCAGCAAAGCGGGAGATGAGAACACCGGGGAGCTGTTTTTT.